The 29 T cell receptor beta chains in this list originate from one sample, sequenced in a study of blood T cell repertoires in COVID-19. Repertoires were generated with immunoSEQ multiplex PCR, while TCRdb's copy carries only in-frame clones and drops some. The sample consists of under 300,000 clones, about 76% of them appearing once. The sample taken for sequencing was peripheral blood. Every receptor here comes from a woman aged 55-70 years with active or convalescent COVID-19.

This clone appeared a few times. This sequence joins TRBV3-1 (or the pseudogene TRBV3-2) and TRBJ2-2, with a tentative D call TRBD2 (5 bases). V lost 1 base, J lost 4 bases, and 7 bases lay in between. Looked up from germline, CDR1 is LGHDT and CDR2 is YNNKEL (reference sequence). CDR3 length: 14 residues. The CDR3 DNA reads as TGTGCCAGCAGCCAAGGTCGGGGCACCGGGGAGCTGTTTTTT. As protein: CASSQGRGTGELFF.

This clone occurred a few times. The chain couples TRBV9 to TRBJ1-2; no clear D. The germline V gene encodes CDR1 SGDLS and CDR2 YYNGEE. V dropped 0 bases and J dropped 4 bases, with 4 bases sitting between them. CDR3 length equals 12 residues. CDR3 protein: CASSVDGYGYTF. As DNA, the CDR3 is TGTGCCAGCAGCGTAGACGGCTATGGCTACACCTTC.

The chain employs TRBV7-3 and TRBJ2-3; 9 nucleotides match TRBD2. This CDR3 contains 17 residues. The germline CDR1 and CDR2 sequences are SGHTA and FQGTGA. V was clipped by 4 bases and J by 1 base; unmatched bases: 9. The DNA for the CDR3 is TGTGCCAGCAGCTCCCCCGGGATAGCGGGGGGCACAGATACGCAGTATTTT. This translates into CASSSPGIAGGTDTQYF.

The chain carries TRBV7-6 and TRBJ1-1; TRBD1 matches 7 bases. Germline CDR1 is SGHVS and CDR2 is FNYEAQ. This CDR3 has 12 amino acids. The V segment lost 3 bases and the J segment 7 bases; nucleotides outside the gene matches: 2. CDR3 in amino acids: CASSFAGGEAFF. In DNA, the CDR3 is TGTGCCAGCAGCTTTGCAGGGGGTGAAGCTTTCTTT.

The rearrangement joins TRBV7-6 to TRBJ2-1, with D possibly matching TRBD2 (6 bases). This CDR3 has 15 residues. Germline V lookup: CDR1 SGHVS, CDR2 FNYEAQ. V was shortened by 5 bases and J by 6 bases, with 17 bases between the two germline ends. The CDR3 bases are TGTGCCAGCAGCGACAGCGGCGGGGCCTTCAATGAGCAGTTCTTC. As protein: CASSDSGGAFNEQFF.

The chain joins TRBV4-3 to TRBJ1-2; the D gene is possibly TRBD1 (5 bases). Trimming removed 0 bases from V and 5 bases from J, with 13 bases in between. In germline, CDR1 is LGHNA, CDR2 YSLEER. This CDR3 has 15 amino acids. This CDR3 reads CASSQDGRDSYGYTF. In DNA, the CDR3 is TGCGCCAGCAGCCAAGATGGGCGGGACTCTTATGGCTACACCTTC.

The V gene is TRBV27, the J gene TRBJ2-2; TRBD2 agrees at 10 bases. V shed 3 bases and J 6 bases; nucleotides not matched to a gene: 4. Germline loops: CDR1 MNHEY, CDR2 SMNVEV (reference sequence). This CDR3 spans 15 amino acids. The DNA of the CDR3 is TGTGCCAGCAGTTTGGGAGCGGGGGGGCCCGGGGAGCTGTTTTTT. The encoded protein is CASSLGAGGPGELFF.

The rearrangement joins TRBV12-3 or TRBV12-4 to TRBJ1-2; 7 bases fit TRBD1. Trimming removed 5 bases from V and 4 bases from J; junction bases left unmatched: 4. This CDR3 is 13 amino acids long. CDR3 loop: CASSPQGVYGYTF. The CDR3 DNA reads as TGTGCCAGCAGTCCGCAGGGGGTCTATGGCTACACCTTC.

This sequence joins TRBV7-6 and TRBJ1-2, with D possibly TRBD1 on 5 matching bases. V was pared by 0 bases and J by 5 bases, with 10 bases between. Germline V gives CDR1 SGHVS, CDR2 FNYEAQ. CDR3 length: 14 residues. The CDR3 here is CASSLASGNYGYTF. In DNA form, the CDR3 reads TGTGCCAGCAGCTTAGCTTCAGGGAATTATGGCTACACCTTC.

This clone came up a few times. V is TRBV7-9 and J is TRBJ1-6, with D possibly being TRBD1 (6 bases). This CDR3 is 13 amino acids long. V lost 3 bases to trimming and J lost 6 bases, with 6 bases between them. CDR1 is SEHNR, CDR2 FQNEAQ, per germline (reference sequence). This CDR3 reads CASSLGANSPLHF. CDR3 bases: TGTGCCAGCAGCTTGGGGGCTAATTCACCCCTCCACTTT.

This rearrangement joins TRBV19 to TRBJ2-2, with D perhaps TRBD2 (5 bases). The CDR3 runs 19 residues. The V gene lost 0 bases and the J gene lost 0 bases, with 17 bases spanning the gap. CDR1 LNHDA and CDR2 SQIVND come from the germline V gene (reference sequence). CDR3 coding DNA: TGTGCCAGTAGTATAGACCCTCGGAGGAGTTTCGCGAACACCGGGGAGCTGTTTTTT. Protein: CASSIDPRRSFANTGELFF.

The CDR3 nucleotides read TGCGCCAGCAGCTTGGGGGAACAGGGTGAAGCTTTCTTT. Translated: CASSLGEQGEAFF. The V call is TRBV5-1, the J call TRBJ1-1; possible D gene TRBD1, 6 bases. Trimming left V 0 bases short and J 7 bases short, with 10 bases between. Germline V gene lookup returns CDR1 SGHRS and CDR2 YFSETQ. The CDR3 length is 13 residues.

The gene calls are TRBV19 and TRBJ2-3; 8 nucleotides align to TRBD2. J gave up 1 base and V 5 bases, and 5 bases lay outside the gene matches. This CDR3 spans 15 amino acids. Per the germline V gene, CDR1 is LNHDA and CDR2 is SQIVND (reference sequence). The CDR3 DNA is TGTGCCAGTAGTGGGGGGACTAGAGGCACAGATACGCAGTATTTT. Translation gives CASSGGTRGTDTQYF.

The chain links TRBV5-6 to TRBJ2-1; 7 positions match TRBD2. This CDR3 region has 15 residues. Per the germline V gene, CDR1 is SGHDT and CDR2 is YYEEEE. Losses at the gene ends were 2 bases for V and 4 bases for J; bases not matched to a gene: 6. The CDR3 coding sequence is TGTGCCAGCAGCTTCAATGGGGGGGTGTACAATGAGCAGTTCTTC. It translates to CASSFNGGVYNEQFF.

V usage is TRBV6-5 and J usage is TRBJ1-4; D possibly corresponds to TRBD1 (5 bases). The germline gives CDR1 MNHEY, CDR2 SVGAGI. CDR3 length: 13 residues. V was clipped by 2 bases and J by 12 bases, with 13 bases between them. This CDR3 is CASSYRDRGELFF. The CDR3 DNA reads TGTGCCAGCAGTTACAGGGACCGGGGGGAACTGTTTTTT.

The V and J genes are TRBV25-1 and TRBJ2-2; D perhaps matches TRBD2 (5 bases). CDR3 size: 16 residues. CDR1 MGHDK and CDR2 SYGVNS come from the germline V gene. V was shortened by 3 bases and J by 4 bases, with 15 bases between the two germline ends. The CDR3: CASSDTLRGFTGELFF. DNA of the CDR3: TGTGCCAGCAGTGATACGTTACGAGGGTTCACCGGGGAGCTGTTTTTT.

The gene calls are TRBV10-3 and TRBJ1-5; D is possibly TRBD1 (6 bases). The germline gives CDR1 ENHRY, CDR2 SYGVKD. Deletions cut 6 bases from V and 3 bases from J, with 12 bases between. This CDR3 comprises 14 residues. CDR3: CAISQTGDNQPQHF. For the CDR3, the DNA is TGTGCCATCAGCCAGACAGGCGACAATCAGCCCCAGCATTTT.

The sample holds a few counts of this clone. The V gene is TRBV5-4, the J gene TRBJ2-7; 9 bases align to TRBD2. Germline CDR1 and CDR2: SGHNT and YYREEE (reference sequence). The length of the CDR3 is 17 residues. The trim removed 1 base at V and 7 bases at J, leaving 15 bases unmatched. CDR3 sequence reads: CASSLMVAASGDREQYF. CDR3 bases: TGTGCCAGCAGCTTGATGGTCGCGGCTAGCGGGGATCGGGAGCAGTACTTC.

The V gene is TRBV6-5, the J gene TRBJ1-4; no definite D call. CDR3 length: 15 amino acids. V lost 0 bases and J lost 3, with 8 bases in between. Germline V gives CDR1 MNHEY, CDR2 SVGAGI. The DNA of the CDR3 is TGTGCCAGCAGTTACTCTCGGGTTTCTAATGAAAAACTGTTTTTT. Translation: CASSYSRVSNEKLFF.

A word on this clone: Additional DNA sequences in this sample encode the identical CDR3. The CDR3 nucleotides read TGTGCCAGCAGCCAAGGGGGACTAGCGGGTGAGACCCAGTACTTC. This codes for CASSQGGLAGETQYF. The J gene is TRBJ2-5, the V gene TRBV3-1 (or the pseudogene TRBV3-2); 12 bases are shared with TRBD2. This CDR3 spans 15 amino acids. Germline lookup yields CDR1 LGHDT and CDR2 YNNKEL (reference sequence). The trim removed 1 base at V and 5 bases at J, leaving 2 bases unmatched.

The chain uses TRBV6-5 and TRBJ2-2; no clear D gene. Trimming pared 2 bases from V and 6 bases from J, leaving 16 bases between. The germline gives CDR1 MNHEY, CDR2 SVGAGI. CDR3 length: 16 residues. Written as DNA, the CDR3 is TGTGCCAGCAGTTACGTCCGGCCCCGAGGCGCCGGGGAGCTGTTTTTT. As protein: CASSYVRPRGAGELFF.

The chain recombines TRBV19 with TRBJ1-6, with unresolved D. The V gene's germline CDR1 is LNHDA and CDR2 SQIVND (reference sequence). Deletions cut 4 bases from V and 8 bases from J, with 15 bases between. This CDR3 comprises 15 residues. The CDR3 nucleotides are TGTGCCAGTAGTAGCCCACAGTTCTCTGATTCACCCCTCCACTTT. Encoded protein: CASSSPQFSDSPLHF.

J is TRBJ2-2 and V is TRBV12-3 or TRBV12-4; no definite D call. V lost 8 bases and J 6 bases, leaving 10 bases between the germline ends. CDR3 length: 12 amino acids. This CDR3 is CASLRVPGELFF. The CDR3 DNA is TGTGCCAGCCTACGGGTCCCCGGGGAGCTGTTTTTT.

In its sample, this clone was seen a few times. The rearrangement joins TRBV10-3 to TRBJ1-1, with D possibly being TRBD1 (5 bases). Germline lookup yields CDR1 ENHRY and CDR2 SYGVKD. The CDR3 sequence is 15 residues long. Trimming took off 0 bases at V and 0 bases at J, with 8 bases between the two ends. The CDR3 nucleotides are TGTGCCATCAGTGAGTCGAAGACAGTGAACACTGAAGCTTTCTTT. Translated, it gives CAISESKTVNTEAFF.

The rearrangement links TRBV12-3 or TRBV12-4 to TRBJ2-1; the D gene is possibly TRBD1 (5 bases). V shed 3 bases and J shed 6 bases, with 9 bases lying between them. The CDR3 has 13 amino acids. The CDR3: CASSLGQRNEQFF. The DNA of the CDR3 is TGTGCCAGCAGTTTGGGGCAGCGCAATGAGCAGTTCTTC.

V is TRBV4-3 and J is TRBJ2-6; D gene unclear. CDR1 and CDR2 from the germline V gene are LGHNA and YSLEER. Trimming removed 0 bases from V and 0 bases from J, with 12 bases in between. The CDR3 is 18 amino acids. CDR3: CASSQDEVSTSGANVLTF. The CDR3 DNA is TGCGCCAGCAGCCAAGACGAGGTCTCGACCTCTGGGGCCAACGTCCTGACTTTC.

The chain combines TRBV6-5 with TRBJ1-2; 9 bases are a match to TRBD1. From germline, CDR1 is MNHEY and CDR2 SVGAGI. The V gene end was trimmed by 6 bases and the J gene end by 1 base; junction bases not matched to a gene: 3. The CDR3 totals 14 residues. In DNA form, the CDR3 reads TGTGCCAGCAGGAGACAGGGGGGTAACTATGGCTACACCTTC. Amino acids: CASRRQGGNYGYTF.

The chain carries TRBV9 and TRBJ2-3, with 7 bases lining up with TRBD1. Trimming removed 0 bases from V and 0 bases from J; junction bases left unmatched: 4. The germline CDR1 and CDR2 sequences are SGDLS and YYNGEE. The CDR3 contains 16 residues. This CDR3 is CASSVGTGASTDTQYF. Written as DNA, the CDR3 is TGTGCCAGCAGCGTAGGCACAGGGGCTAGCACAGATACGCAGTATTTT.

The rearrangement uses TRBV10-3 and TRBJ2-1; 10 bases match TRBD1. V lost 2 bases to trimming and J lost 7 bases; unmatched junction nucleotides: 5. Per germline, CDR1 ENHRY and CDR2 SYGVKD. There are 15 residues in the CDR3. This CDR3 is CAISEPDRGKNEQFF. The CDR3 nucleotides read TGTGCCATCAGTGAGCCGGACAGGGGGAAGAATGAGCAGTTCTTC.